The clone carrying this TCR beta chain was recorded only once. V lost 10 bases and J 4 bases, leaving 16 bases between the germline ends. The germline gives CDR1 MNHNY, CDR2 SVGAGI (reference sequence). The CDR3 is made up of 13 amino acids. This sample is drawn from a study of blood T cell repertoires in COVID-19. In the study overall: The cDNA or gDNA used as material had been derived from T cells, B-cell-depleted T cells, or PBMCs.

As handled by the study authors: Estimated nucleated cell counts came from reference gene primer amplification. Libraries were prepared by immunoSEQ multiplex PCR; TCRdb keeps only in-frame clonotypes and omits some of them. V and J calls and clone size are given by that table; D and trimming were obtained from the DNA. The table records some 180,000 clones, about 85% of them present only once. Sequences were obtained from peripheral blood. V gene TRBV6-6 combines with J gene TRBJ1-1, with D unclear. This TCR was sampled from a woman aged 55-70 years with acute or convalescent COVID-19. The CDR3 loop reads CATVRQRFTEAFF. Written as DNA, the CDR3 is TGTGCCACCGTGCGGCAGCGTTTCACTGAAGCTTTCTTT.